What follows is one T cell receptor (beta chain) and its context. Its specificity is not known. The data were taken from a study of T cell responses to AZD1222 COVID-19 vaccine. Study-wide background: Second-dose intervals of approximately 4 or approximately 12 weeks were pooled. Broader study findings: CD4 TCRs associated with vaccination spanned spike, dominating at 160-218 and 743-854. Targets within unmutated variant regions were reportedly found for nearly half of spike-specific TCRs.

Produced via immunoSEQ multiplex PCR; TCRdb's table is partial and in-frame only. The sample has fewer than 100,000 clones, about 85% seen once. Sequenced material: peripheral blood, taken on day 0 of AZD1222 vaccination. The source of this sequence is an adult in good health.

The CDR3 nucleotides are TGCAGCGTTGGTGGGCGTTTTAGGACAGATACGCAGTATTTT. Translated: CSVGGRFRTDTQYF. The V and J genes are TRBV29-1 and TRBJ2-3, with D uncertain. V was clipped by 4 bases and J by 3 bases, with 14 bases between them. Germline CDR1 SQVTM, CDR2 ANQGSEA. This CDR3 region has 14 residues.